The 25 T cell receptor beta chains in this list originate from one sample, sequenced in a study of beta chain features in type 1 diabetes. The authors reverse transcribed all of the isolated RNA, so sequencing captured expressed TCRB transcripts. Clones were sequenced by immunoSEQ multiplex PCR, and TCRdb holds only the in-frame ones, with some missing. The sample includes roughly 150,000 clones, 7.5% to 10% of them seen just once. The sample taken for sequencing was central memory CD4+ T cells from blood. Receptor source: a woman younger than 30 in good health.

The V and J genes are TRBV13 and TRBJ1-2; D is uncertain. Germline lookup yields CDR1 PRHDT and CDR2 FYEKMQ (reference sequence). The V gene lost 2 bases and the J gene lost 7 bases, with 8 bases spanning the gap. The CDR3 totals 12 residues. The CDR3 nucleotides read TGTGCCAGCAGCTTAAGTCAGGCTGGCTACACCTTC. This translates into CASSLSQAGYTF.

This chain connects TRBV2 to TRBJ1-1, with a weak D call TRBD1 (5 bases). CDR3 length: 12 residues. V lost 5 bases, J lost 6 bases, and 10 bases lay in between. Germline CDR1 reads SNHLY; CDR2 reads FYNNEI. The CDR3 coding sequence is TGTGCCAGCAGTCCGTCCAGGGCTGAAGCTTTCTTT. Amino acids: CASSPSRAEAFF. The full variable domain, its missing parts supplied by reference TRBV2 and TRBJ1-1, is EPEVTQTPSHQVTQMGQEVILRCVPISNHLYFYWYRQILGQKVEFLVSFYNNEISEKSEIFDDQFSVERPDGSNFTLKIRSTKLEDSAMYFCASSPSRAEAFFGQGTRLTVV.

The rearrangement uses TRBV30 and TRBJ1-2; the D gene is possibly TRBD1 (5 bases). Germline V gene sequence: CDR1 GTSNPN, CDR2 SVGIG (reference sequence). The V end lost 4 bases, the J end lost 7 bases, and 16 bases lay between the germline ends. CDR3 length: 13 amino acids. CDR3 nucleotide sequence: TGTGCCTGGATGGGTAAGGGGCGAGGTGGCTACACCTTC. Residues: CAWMGKGRGGYTF. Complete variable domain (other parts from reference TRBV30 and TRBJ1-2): SQTIHQWPATLVQPVGSPLSLECTVEGTSNPNLYWYRQAAGRGLQLLFYSVGIGQISSEVPQNLSASRPQDRQFILSSKKLLLSDSGFYLCAWMGKGRGGYTFGSGTRLTVV.

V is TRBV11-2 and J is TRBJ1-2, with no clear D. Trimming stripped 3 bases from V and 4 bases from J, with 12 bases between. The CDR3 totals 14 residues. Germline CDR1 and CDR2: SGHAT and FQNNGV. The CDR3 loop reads CASSFASGPYGYTF. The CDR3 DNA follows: TGTGCCAGCAGCTTTGCTAGCGGTCCCTATGGCTACACCTTC.

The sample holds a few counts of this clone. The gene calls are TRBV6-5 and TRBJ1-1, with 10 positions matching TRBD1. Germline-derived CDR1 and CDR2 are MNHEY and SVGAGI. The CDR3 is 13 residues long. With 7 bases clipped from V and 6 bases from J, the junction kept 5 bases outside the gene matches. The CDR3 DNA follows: TGTGCCAGCAAGACGACAGGGGGCTCTGAAGCTTTCTTT. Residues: CASKTTGGSEAFF.

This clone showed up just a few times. The CDR3 DNA is TGTGCCTGGAAGGTCTACGACTCGCTCTCCTACGAGCAGTACTTC. It encodes CAWKVYDSLSYEQYF. The chain has TRBV30 and TRBJ2-7, with D hard to call. Germline lookup yields CDR1 GTSNPN and CDR2 SVGIG (reference sequence). This CDR3 comprises 15 residues. Trimming shortened V by 4 bases and J by 0 bases, and 16 bases separated the two germline ends. Full variable domain (missing parts from reference TRBV30 and TRBJ2-7): SQTIHQWPATLVQPVGSPLSLECTVEGTSNPNLYWYRQAAGRGLQLLFYSVGIGQISSEVPQNLSASRPQDRQFILSSKKLLLSDSGFYLCAWKVYDSLSYEQYFGPGTRLTVT.

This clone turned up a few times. The CDR3 sequence is CASSYQNTNTGELFF. CDR3 nucleotides: TGTGCCAGCAGCTACCAAAACACGAACACCGGGGAGCTGTTTTTT. The chain uses TRBV7-9 and TRBJ2-2; no firm D call. The CDR3 has 15 residues. Trimming left V 4 bases short and J 0 bases short, with 9 bases between. Germline CDR1 and CDR2: SEHNR and FQNEAQ (reference sequence).

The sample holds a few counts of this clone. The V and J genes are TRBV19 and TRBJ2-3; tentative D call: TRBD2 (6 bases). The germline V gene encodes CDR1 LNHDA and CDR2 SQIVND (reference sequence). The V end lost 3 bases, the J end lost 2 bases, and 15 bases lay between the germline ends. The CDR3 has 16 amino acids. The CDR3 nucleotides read TGTGCCAGTAGTATCGTAGGAGGGGTTAACACAGATACGCAGTATTTT. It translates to CASSIVGGVNTDTQYF.

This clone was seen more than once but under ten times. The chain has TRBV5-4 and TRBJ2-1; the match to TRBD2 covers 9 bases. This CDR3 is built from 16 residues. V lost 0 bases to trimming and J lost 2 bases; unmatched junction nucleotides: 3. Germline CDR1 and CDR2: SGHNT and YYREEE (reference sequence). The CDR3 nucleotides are TGTGCCAGCAGCTTGGCCGGCGGGAGGGCCTACAATGAGCAGTTCTTC. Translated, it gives CASSLAGGRAYNEQFF.

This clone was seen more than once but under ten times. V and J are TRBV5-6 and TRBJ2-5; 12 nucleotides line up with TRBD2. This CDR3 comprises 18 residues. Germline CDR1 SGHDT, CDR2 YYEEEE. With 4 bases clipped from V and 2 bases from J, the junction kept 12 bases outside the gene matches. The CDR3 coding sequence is TGTGCCAGCAGCCCGGGGGACGGGACTAGCGGGTCTCAAGAGACCCAGTACTTC. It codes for CASSPGDGTSGSQETQYF.

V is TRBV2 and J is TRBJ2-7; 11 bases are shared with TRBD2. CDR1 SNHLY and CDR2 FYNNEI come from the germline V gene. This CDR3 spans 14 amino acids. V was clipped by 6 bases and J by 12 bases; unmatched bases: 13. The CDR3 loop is CASSGPVSGRAPYF. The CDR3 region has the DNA TGTGCCAGCAGCGGGCCGGTTAGCGGGAGGGCCCCGTACTTC.

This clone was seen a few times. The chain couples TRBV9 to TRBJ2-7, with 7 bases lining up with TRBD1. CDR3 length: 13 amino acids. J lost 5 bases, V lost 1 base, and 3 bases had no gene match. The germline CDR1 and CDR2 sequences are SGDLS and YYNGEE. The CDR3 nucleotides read TGTGCCAGCAGCGTACAAGGGACAGACGAGCAGTACTTC. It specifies CASSVQGTDEQYF.

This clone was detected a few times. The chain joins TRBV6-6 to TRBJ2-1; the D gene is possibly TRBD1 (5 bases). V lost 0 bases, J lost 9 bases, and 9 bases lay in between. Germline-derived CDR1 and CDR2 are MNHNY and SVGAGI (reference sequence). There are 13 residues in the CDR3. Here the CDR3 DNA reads TGTGCCAGCAGTTACTCGATTGACAGTGAGCAGTTCTTC. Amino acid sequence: CASSYSIDSEQFF.

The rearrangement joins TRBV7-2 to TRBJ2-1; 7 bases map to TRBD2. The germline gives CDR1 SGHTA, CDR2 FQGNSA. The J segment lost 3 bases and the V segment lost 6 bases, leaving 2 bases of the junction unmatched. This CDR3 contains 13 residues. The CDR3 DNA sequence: TGTGCCAGCAGTCGGGACTACTACAATGAGCAGTTCTTC. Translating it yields CASSRDYYNEQFF.

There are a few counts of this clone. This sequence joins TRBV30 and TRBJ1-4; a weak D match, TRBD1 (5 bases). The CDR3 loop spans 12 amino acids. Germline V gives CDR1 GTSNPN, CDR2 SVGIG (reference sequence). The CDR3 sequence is CASRGWNEKLFF. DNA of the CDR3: TGTGCGAGTCGGGGGTGGAATGAAAAACTGTTTTTT.

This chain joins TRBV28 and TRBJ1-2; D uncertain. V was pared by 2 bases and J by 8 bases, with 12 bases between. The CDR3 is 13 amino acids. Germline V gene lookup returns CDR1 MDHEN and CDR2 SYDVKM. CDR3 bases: TGTGCCAGCAGTTTAGCGGCAGCATGGGGCTACACCTTC. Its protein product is CASSLAAAWGYTF.

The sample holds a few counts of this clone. As DNA, the CDR3 is TGTGCCAGCAGTGGTAGCGCGGATGAGCAGTTCTTC. This codes for CASSGSADEQFF. The chain uses TRBV6-5 and TRBJ2-1; D possibly corresponds to TRBD2 (5 bases). In germline, CDR1 is MNHEY, CDR2 SVGAGI. The CDR3 sequence is 12 residues long. Deletions cut 5 bases from V and 8 bases from J, with 10 bases between.

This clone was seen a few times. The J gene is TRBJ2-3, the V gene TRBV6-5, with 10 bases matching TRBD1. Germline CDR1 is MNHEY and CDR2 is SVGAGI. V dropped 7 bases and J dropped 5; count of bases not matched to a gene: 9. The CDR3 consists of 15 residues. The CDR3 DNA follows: TGTGCCAGCACCCTGGGACAGGGGAGGCGAGATACGCAGTATTTT. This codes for CASTLGQGRRDTQYF.

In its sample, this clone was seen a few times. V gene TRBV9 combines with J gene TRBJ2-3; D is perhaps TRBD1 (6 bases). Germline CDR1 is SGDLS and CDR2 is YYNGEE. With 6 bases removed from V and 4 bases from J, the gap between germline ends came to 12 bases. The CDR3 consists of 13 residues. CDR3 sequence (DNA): TGTGCCAGCACCCAGGACAGTTCAGATACGCAGTATTTT. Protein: CASTQDSSDTQYF. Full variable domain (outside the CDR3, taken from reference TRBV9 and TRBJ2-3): DSGVTQTPKHLITATGQRVTLRCSPRSGDLSVYWYQQSLDQGLQFLIQYYNGEERAKGNILERFSAQQFPDLHSELNLSSLELGDSALYFCASTQDSSDTQYFGPGTRLTVL.

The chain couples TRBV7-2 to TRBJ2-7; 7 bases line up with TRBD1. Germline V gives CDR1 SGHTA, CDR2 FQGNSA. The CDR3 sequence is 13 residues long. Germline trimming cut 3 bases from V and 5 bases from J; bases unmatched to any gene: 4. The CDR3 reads CASSLDRRHEQYF. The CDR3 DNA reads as TGTGCCAGCAGCTTGGACAGGCGACACGAGCAGTACTTC.

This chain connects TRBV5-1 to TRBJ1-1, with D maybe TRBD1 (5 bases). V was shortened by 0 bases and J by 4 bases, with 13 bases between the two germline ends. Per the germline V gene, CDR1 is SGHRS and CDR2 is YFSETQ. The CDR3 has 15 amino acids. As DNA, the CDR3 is TGCGCCAGCAGCTTGGGGGGCCAACTGATCACTGAAGCTTTCTTT. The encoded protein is CASSLGGQLITEAFF.

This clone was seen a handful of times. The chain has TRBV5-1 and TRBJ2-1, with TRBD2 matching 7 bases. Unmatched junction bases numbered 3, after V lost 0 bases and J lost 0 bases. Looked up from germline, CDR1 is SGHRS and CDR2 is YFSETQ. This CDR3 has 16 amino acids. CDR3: CASSLASGSSYNEQFF. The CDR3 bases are TGCGCCAGCAGCTTGGCTAGCGGTAGCTCCTACAATGAGCAGTTCTTC.

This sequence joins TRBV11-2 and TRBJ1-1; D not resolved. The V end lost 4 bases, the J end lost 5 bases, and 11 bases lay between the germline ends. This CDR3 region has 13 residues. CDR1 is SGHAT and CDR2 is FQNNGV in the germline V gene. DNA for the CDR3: TGTGCCAGCAGCTCGACATCTGGGACTGAAGCTTTCTTT. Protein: CASSSTSGTEAFF.

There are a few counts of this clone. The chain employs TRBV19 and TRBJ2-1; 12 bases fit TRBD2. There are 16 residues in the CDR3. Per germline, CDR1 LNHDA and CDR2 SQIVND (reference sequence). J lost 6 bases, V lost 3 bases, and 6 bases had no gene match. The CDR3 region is CASSILAGGSPNEQFF. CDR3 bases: TGTGCCAGTAGTATTCTAGCGGGAGGGTCACCCAATGAGCAGTTCTTC.

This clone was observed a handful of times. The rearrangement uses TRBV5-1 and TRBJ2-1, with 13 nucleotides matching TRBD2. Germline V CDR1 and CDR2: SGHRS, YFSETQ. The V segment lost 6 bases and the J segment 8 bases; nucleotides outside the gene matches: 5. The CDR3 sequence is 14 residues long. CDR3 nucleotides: TGCGCCAGCACCCCAGGACTAGCGGGAGATGAGCAGTTCTTC. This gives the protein CASTPGLAGDEQFF.